This T cell receptor (beta chain) was captured in a study of blood T cell repertoires in COVID-19. Overall study: The United States, Italy and Spain were the sources of the acute and convalescent COVID-19 samples. PBMCs, B-cell-depleted T cells, or T cells were the source of the cDNA or gDNA that made up the material.

In the source study's methods: Amplifying reference gene primers gave estimates of nucleated cell counts. This table comes from immunoSEQ multiplex PCR, and its TCRdb copy is limited to in-frame clones, with some not included. The V and J calls and clone size were taken over from that table, and D and trimming were inferred from the DNA. The sample yields about 260,000 clones, about nine tenths seen once. Per the germline V gene, CDR1 is MNHNY and CDR2 is SVGAGI (reference sequence). This CDR3 region has 15 residues. V gave up 0 bases and J gave up 2 bases, with 5 bases separating them. This chain joins TRBV6-6 and TRBJ1-6; D uncertain. Sequencing was performed on peripheral blood. This clonotype originated in a man in his forties who had recovered from COVID-19. CDR3 sequence reads: CASSYSGPYNSPLHF. Written as DNA, the CDR3 is TGTGCCAGCAGTTACTCGGGCCCCTATAATTCACCCCTCCACTTT.